These 30 T cell receptor beta chains came from one sample sequenced in a study of T cells after yellow fever vaccination. MiXCR, applied by TCRdb to the 5' RACE reads, yields one record per CDR3 protein. Of 500,000 to 700,000 distinct CDR3 sequences in the sample, 15% to 20% were seen once. The specimen comprised PBMCs, sampled 15 days after the yellow fever booster vaccination. Receptors were obtained from a young man who received the YFV17D yellow fever vaccine.

The chain combines TRBV29-1 with TRBJ2-7; D uncertain. The germline V gene encodes CDR1 SQVTM and CDR2 ANQGSEA. This CDR3 has 13 amino acids. Trimming stripped 4 bases from V and 2 bases from J, with 12 bases between. The chain's CDR3 is CSVVVDGTYEQYF. The CDR3 region has the DNA TGCAGCGTTGTGGTGGACGGAACCTACGAGCAGTACTTC.

This clonotype came up a few times. This sequence joins TRBV29-1 and TRBJ1-3; TRBD1 matches at 8 bases. Germline values: CDR1 SQVTM, CDR2 ANQGSEA. Trimming at V came to 5 bases and at J to 2 bases, leaving 5 bases not matched to a gene. The CDR3 has 14 amino acids. The CDR3 reads CSVIETGAGNTIYF. The CDR3 DNA is TGCAGCGTTATAGAGACAGGGGCTGGAAACACCATATATTTT. The entire variable domain, with the rest obtained from reference TRBV29-1 and TRBJ1-3, is as follows: SAVISQKPSRDICQRGTSLTIQCQVDSQVTMMFWYRQQPGQSLTLIATANQGSEATYESGFVIDKFPISRPNLTFSTLTVSNMSPEDSSIYLCSVIETGAGNTIYFGEGSWLTVV.

V gene TRBV7-9 combines with J gene TRBJ2-5; 9 bases map to TRBD1. The CDR3 is 15 residues long. Germline CDR1 is SEHNR and CDR2 is FQNEAQ (reference sequence). The junction had 4 bases not matched to a gene; V was cut back by 5 bases and J by 0 bases. CDR3 bases: TGTGCCAGCAGCACCCGGGACAGGGACCAAGAGACCCAGTACTTC. Encoded protein: CASSTRDRDQETQYF.

This clonotype was counted only a few times. The V call is TRBV20-1, the J call TRBJ2-7; D is possibly TRBD2 (7 bases). Trimming cost V 5 bases and J 6 bases, with 23 bases left between them. Germline lookup yields CDR1 DFQATT and CDR2 SNEGSKA (reference sequence). This CDR3 contains 15 residues. CDR3 bases: TGCAGTGCTTCCGGTTGGGGGCGGGAGTCGACCGAGCAGTACTTC. It specifies CSASGWGRESTEQYF.

This clonotype was recorded a few times. The chain employs TRBV12-3 or TRBV12-4 and TRBJ2-4; D unresolved. V gave up 7 bases and J gave up 4 bases, with 14 bases separating them. The CDR3 spans 14 residues. CDR3: CASTTGRQKNIQYF. The CDR3 region has the DNA TGTGCCAGCACCACCGGACGGCAGAAAAACATTCAGTACTTC.

The V call is TRBV7-9, the J call TRBJ2-3, with D perhaps matching TRBD1 or TRBD2 (5 bases each). Between the trimmed V and J ends, which lost 7 bases and 0 bases, there was a span of 11 bases. Looked up from germline, CDR1 is SEHNR and CDR2 is FQNEAQ (reference sequence). This CDR3 contains 14 residues. Here the CDR3 DNA reads TGTGCCAGCACCCACCGGGGCAGCACAGATACGCAGTATTTT. The encoded protein is CASTHRGSTDTQYF. Variable domain in full (rest from reference TRBV7-9 and TRBJ2-3): DTGVSQNPRHKITKRGQNVTFRCDPISEHNRLYWYRQTLGQGPEFLTYFQNEAQLEKSRLLSDRFSAERPKGSFSTLEIQRTEQGDSAMYLCASTHRGSTDTQYFGPGTRLTVL.

This clonotype occurred a few times. The chain carries TRBV18 and TRBJ1-5; D gene ambiguous. Germline V gene lookup returns CDR1 KGHSH and CDR2 LQKENI. V was clipped by 5 bases and J by 2 bases, with 10 bases between them. The CDR3 contains 14 residues. The CDR3 protein is CASSGALGNQPQHF. CDR3 sequence (DNA): TGTGCCAGCTCAGGTGCTCTTGGCAATCAGCCCCAGCATTTT.

This clonotype was seen a few times. V usage is TRBV7-2 and J usage is TRBJ2-1, with 9 bases fitting TRBD2. Germline CDR1 and CDR2: SGHTA and FQGNSA. CDR3 length: 16 amino acids. The junction had 4 bases not matched to a gene; V was cut back by 0 bases and J by 4 bases. The CDR3 loop is CASSLASGGGYNEQFF. In nucleotides, the CDR3 is TGTGCCAGCAGCTTAGCTAGCGGGGGAGGGTACAATGAGCAGTTCTTC. Complete variable domain (other parts from reference TRBV7-2 and TRBJ2-1): GAGVSQSPSNKVTEKGKDVELRCDPISGHTALYWYRQSLGQGLEFLIYFQGNSAPDKSGLPSDRFSAERTGGSVSTLTIQRTQQEDSAVYLCASSLASGGGYNEQFFGPGTRLTVL.

The V and J genes are TRBV24-1 and TRBJ2-7; 7 bases are shared with TRBD1. The germline V gene has CDR1 KGHDR and CDR2 SFDVKD. The trim removed 4 bases at V and 0 bases at J, leaving 2 bases unmatched. The CDR3 sequence is 14 residues long. This CDR3 is CATSDQGVSYEQYF. CDR3 DNA: TGTGCCACCAGTGACCAGGGGGTCTCCTACGAGCAGTACTTC.

This clonotype has just a few counts. The rearrangement joins TRBV4-3 to TRBJ2-1; possibly TRBD2 for D (6 bases). This CDR3 is built from 15 residues. Germline V gene sequence: CDR1 LGHNA, CDR2 YSLEER. Trimming stripped 4 bases from V and 8 bases from J, with 18 bases between. The CDR3 sequence is CASSLVASAADEQFF. The DNA of the CDR3 is TGCGCCAGCAGCCTTGTAGCTAGCGCGGCCGATGAGCAGTTCTTC.

This clonotype was seen only a few times. The V gene is TRBV3-1, the J gene TRBJ2-3; perhaps TRBD1 as D (5 bases). V was shortened by 2 bases and J by 4 bases, with 13 bases between the two germline ends. CDR1 and CDR2 from the germline V gene are LGHDT and YNNKEL (reference sequence). The CDR3 is made up of 15 amino acids. The CDR3 DNA reads as TGTGCCAGCAGCCAACAGGTACCGACAGCAGATACGCAGTATTTT. Protein: CASSQQVPTADTQYF.

This clonotype was observed a few times. The chain couples TRBV7-2 to TRBJ1-5, with a tentative D call TRBD1 (5 bases). From germline, CDR1 is SGHTA and CDR2 FQGNSA. CDR3 length equals 15 residues. The germline V and J ends were trimmed by 5 bases and 3 bases, with 14 bases remaining between them. CDR3 coding DNA: TGTGCCAGCAGCACCAGGGCGAAAGACAATCAGCCCCAGCATTTT. It translates to CASSTRAKDNQPQHF.

The CDR3 is CASSFPGLGANVLTF. The CDR3 nucleotides are TGTGCCAGCAGTTTTCCGGGTCTCGGGGCCAACGTCCTGACTTTC. This rearrangement joins TRBV12-3 or TRBV12-4 to TRBJ2-6; D is uncertain. Trimming took 3 bases from V and 4 from J, leaving 10 bases between them. This CDR3 is built from 15 residues.

The chain carries TRBV5-1 and TRBJ2-7; TRBD2 agrees at 7 bases. The germline gives CDR1 SGHRS, CDR2 YFSETQ. This CDR3 spans 16 amino acids. V lost 3 bases to trimming and J lost 1 base; unmatched junction nucleotides: 10. CDR3 in DNA: TGCGCCAGCAGCTGGGGGGGGATCCAGGCATCCTACGAGCAGTACTTC. It yields the protein CASSWGGIQASYEQYF.

The chain joins TRBV6-2 or TRBV6-3 to TRBJ2-3, with 12 bases lining up with TRBD2. The CDR3 contains 17 residues. The germline V gene encodes CDR1 MNHEY and CDR2 SVGEGT. Trimming cost V 4 bases and J 5 bases; bases outside gene matches: 10. The DNA of the CDR3 is TGTGCCAGCAGTTGGACCTCTAGCGGGAGGGCCTTAGATACGCAGTATTTT. Protein product: CASSWTSSGRALDTQYF.

The chain uses TRBV12-3 or TRBV12-4 and TRBJ2-1; the D gene is possibly TRBD2 (6 bases). The CDR3 length is 13 residues. V lost 5 bases to trimming and J lost 9 bases, with 14 bases between them. For the CDR3, the DNA is TGTGCCAGCAGTGGACGACTAGGCGGTGAGCAGTTCTTC. Translated: CASSGRLGGEQFF.

The rearrangement links TRBV3-1 to TRBJ2-3; maybe TRBD2 (5 bases). In germline, CDR1 is LGHDT, CDR2 YNNKEL (reference sequence). CDR3 size: 17 residues. V lost 4 bases and J lost 0, with 17 bases in between. The CDR3 loop reads CASSPRSASRSTDTQYF. CDR3 coding DNA: TGTGCCAGCAGCCCCCGCTCGGCTAGCCGAAGCACAGATACGCAGTATTTT.

This clonotype was seen only a few times. The chain is built from TRBV20-1 and TRBJ2-1; D perhaps matches TRBD2 (6 bases). This CDR3 comprises 14 residues. Germline V CDR1 and CDR2: DFQATT, SNEGSKA (reference sequence). The V and J ends lost 3 bases and 6 bases respectively, with 15 bases between them. This CDR3 is CSASPVIAVNEQFF. In nucleotides, the CDR3 is TGCAGTGCTAGCCCCGTGATAGCGGTCAATGAGCAGTTCTTC.

The chain carries TRBV7-2 and TRBJ2-1, with 11 bases fitting TRBD2. CDR1 SGHTA and CDR2 FQGNSA come from the germline V gene. The CDR3 contains 17 residues. J gave up 4 bases and V 0 bases, and 5 bases lay outside the gene matches. The CDR3 region is CASSLAVTSGSYNEQFF. The CDR3 nucleotides are TGTGCCAGCAGCTTAGCGGTCACTAGCGGGAGTTACAATGAGCAGTTCTTC.

This chain connects TRBV18 to TRBJ2-1; D may match TRBD1 or TRBD2 (5 bases each). This CDR3 is built from 15 residues. Deletions cut 2 bases from V and 5 bases from J, with 13 bases between. Germline values: CDR1 KGHSH, CDR2 LQKENI. The CDR3, as DNA: TGTGCCAGCTCACCAGGGGGTAGGTCGGACAATGAGCAGTTCTTC. It codes for CASSPGGRSDNEQFF. Drawing the rest from reference TRBV18 and TRBJ2-1, the complete variable domain is NAGVMQNPRHLVRRRGQEARLRCSPMKGHSHVYWYRQLPEEGLKFMVYLQKENIIDESGMPKERFSAEFPKEGPSILRIQQVVRGDSAAYFCASSPGGRSDNEQFFGPGTRLTVL.

J is TRBJ2-1 and V is TRBV30, with a possible D match to TRBD1 (5 bases). V was pared by 5 bases and J by 4 bases, with 9 bases between. CDR1 and CDR2 (germline): GTSNPN, SVGIG (reference sequence). The CDR3 has 12 amino acids. The CDR3 DNA follows: TGTGCCTGGGGGGCGCGTTACAATGAGCAGTTCTTC. It is translated as CAWGARYNEQFF.

The V and J genes are TRBV18 and TRBJ1-4, with D possibly TRBD1 on 6 matching bases. The germline V gene has CDR1 KGHSH and CDR2 LQKENI. V was cut by 3 bases and J by 4 bases, with 15 bases left in between. This CDR3 has 16 amino acids. This CDR3 is CASSPGQIHNNEKLFF. The CDR3 DNA sequence: TGTGCCAGCTCACCTGGACAGATTCATAATAATGAAAAACTGTTTTTT.

V usage is TRBV25-1 and J usage is TRBJ1-1; D ambiguous. V was pared by 5 bases and J by 4 bases, with 8 bases between. Germline V CDR1 and CDR2: MGHDK, SYGVNS. This CDR3 region has 12 residues. For the CDR3, the DNA is TGTGCCAGCAGTTGGGGTGGCACTGAAGCTTTCTTT. Translated: CASSWGGTEAFF.

This rearrangement joins TRBV20-1 to TRBJ2-2; the D gene is possibly TRBD1 (6 bases). The length of the CDR3 is 18 residues. Trimming removed 5 bases at V and 4 bases at J, with 26 bases between. CDR1 and CDR2 (germline): DFQATT, SNEGSKA (reference sequence). CDR3 in DNA: TGCAGTGCTGGGGGCCCAGGGTCGAACGGGGAGCGCACCGGGGAGCTGTTTTTT. Amino acids: CSAGGPGSNGERTGELFF.

The rearrangement uses TRBV20-1 and TRBJ2-1, with D hard to call. There are 15 residues in the CDR3. Trimming shortened V by 5 bases and J by 5 bases, and 19 bases separated the two germline ends. CDR1 is DFQATT, CDR2 SNEGSKA, per germline (reference sequence). Here the CDR3 DNA reads TGCAGTGCTGGTAAATATTTGGAGCTCCACAATGAGCAGTTCTTC. It codes for CSAGKYLELHNEQFF.

The V call is TRBV12-3 or TRBV12-4, the J call TRBJ2-3, with TRBD1 identical over 12 bases. The CDR3 consists of 16 residues. The J segment lost 2 bases and the V segment lost 6 bases, leaving 6 bases of the junction unmatched. CDR3 amino acids: CASRPGDRGHTDTQYF. Written as DNA, the CDR3 is TGTGCCAGCAGACCGGGGGACAGGGGGCACACAGATACGCAGTATTTT.

This clonotype was detected a few times. The J gene is TRBJ2-4, the V gene TRBV6-2 or TRBV6-3, with 8 bases that match TRBD1. The germline CDR1 and CDR2 sequences are MNHEY and SVGEGT. V was clipped by 4 bases and J by 8 bases; unmatched bases: 13. The CDR3 is 16 residues long. The CDR3 DNA sequence: TGTGCCAGCAGTTCCCCCCGACAGGGGTTGGTTGACATTCAGTACTTC. Residues: CASSSPRQGLVDIQYF.

This clonotype was seen a handful of times. The gene calls are TRBV6-2 or TRBV6-3 and TRBJ1-1; perhaps TRBD1 as D (6 bases). In germline, CDR1 is MNHEY, CDR2 SVGEGT. V was shortened by 2 bases and J by 5 bases, with 12 bases between the two germline ends. The CDR3 extends over 14 amino acids. CDR3 protein: CASSYLQGRTEAFF. The CDR3 DNA reads as TGTGCCAGCAGTTACCTACAGGGACGGACTGAAGCTTTCTTT.

This clonotype was seen many times. The gene calls are TRBV20-1 and TRBJ2-7; 10 bases match TRBD2. From germline, CDR1 is DFQATT and CDR2 SNEGSKA (reference sequence). After removal of 0 bases from V and 7 bases from J, the junction contained 9 bases not matched to a gene. The CDR3 spans 15 residues. CDR3: CSAREYLAGVGEQYF. The CDR3, as DNA: TGCAGTGCTAGAGAATACCTAGCGGGAGTCGGGGAGCAGTACTTC.

This clonotype was seen a handful of times. The CDR3 bases are TGTGCCAGCTTCTTAGCAACTAATGAAAAACTGTTTTTT. Amino acid sequence: CASFLATNEKLFF. The chain employs TRBV21-1 and TRBJ1-4. TRBV21-1 represents a pseudogene. This CDR3 is built from 13 residues.